The rows below give T cell receptor beta chains drawn from one sample of a study of blood T cells in healthy people across ages. TCRdb redid the calling of the 5' RACE reads with MiXCR, one entry per CDR3 protein. Of about 760,000 distinct CDR3 sequences listed, 25% are singletons. This sample was shared with a second study, whose subject was T cells of mothers and their children.

Sequencing was done on a sample of blood. The receptors originated from a boy aged 10-17 years in good health. CDR3s include the opening cysteine and the closing phenylalanine or tryptophan. Each record gives: J gene, clone size, D gene, V gene, CDR3 DNA, CDR3 protein. The D gene is left open where the match is weak. Clone size is stated in some rows and not others, as once, few, many or a class when expanded.

J gene: TRBJ2-5; clone size: -; D gene: TRBD1; V gene: TRBV4-1; CDR3 DNA: TGCGCCAGCAGCCCTCCGGGACAGGGAAAGACCCAGTACTTC; CDR3 protein: CASSPPGQGKTQYF
J gene: TRBJ2-7; clone size: -; D gene: -; V gene: TRBV7-9; CDR3 DNA: TGTGCCAGCAGCCAAGTTGTCGGGAGAGCCTACGAGCAGTACTTC; CDR3 protein: CASSQVVGRAYEQYF
J gene: TRBJ2-5; clone size: few; D gene: TRBD2; V gene: TRBV4-1; CDR3 DNA: TGCGCCAGCAGCCAGCGCTCATTCCGGGACTACCCCCAAGAGACCCAGTACTTC; CDR3 protein: CASSQRSFRDYPQETQYF
J gene: TRBJ2-5; clone size: -; D gene: -; V gene: TRBV2; CDR3 DNA: TGTGCCAGCAGTGATGGGGCCGAGGAGACCCAGTACTTC; CDR3 protein: CASSDGAEETQYF
J gene: TRBJ1-5; clone size: -; D gene: TRBD1; V gene: TRBV10-3; CDR3 DNA: TGTGCCATCAGTGGGACAGGGGGCCAGCCCCAGCATTTT; CDR3 protein: CAISGTGGQPQHF
J gene: TRBJ2-5; clone size: few; D gene: -; V gene: TRBV3-1; CDR3 DNA: TGTGCCAGCAGCCAAGATCGCCAGCTGGGGGAGACCCAGTACTTC; CDR3 protein: CASSQDRQLGETQYF
J gene: TRBJ1-5; clone size: -; D gene: -; V gene: TRBV4-3; CDR3 DNA: TGCGCCAGCAGCCAAGATCTTTGGGTGGGTCAGCCCCAGCATTTT; CDR3 protein: CASSQDLWVGQPQHF
J gene: TRBJ2-3; clone size: few; D gene: -; V gene: TRBV12-3/TRBV12-4; CDR3 DNA: TGTGCCAGCAGTCCCGCCCTCCCCTCCACAGATACGCAGTATTTT; CDR3 protein: CASSPALPSTDTQYF
J gene: TRBJ2-2; clone size: few; D gene: TRBD2; V gene: TRBV29-1; CDR3 DNA: TGCAGCGCCGGACTAGCGGGAGCCACCGGGGAGCTGTTTTTT; CDR3 protein: CSAGLAGATGELFF
J gene: TRBJ2-5; clone size: -; D gene: -; V gene: TRBV29-1; CDR3 DNA: TGCAGCGTCCGTCCCTACAGCAATCAAGAGACCCAGTACTTC; CDR3 protein: CSVRPYSNQETQYF
J gene: TRBJ2-7; clone size: few; D gene: TRBD2; V gene: TRBV6-1; CDR3 DNA: TGTGCCAGCACCGGGACTAGCGGGAGCTCTGCGTACTTC; CDR3 protein: CASTGTSGSSAYF
J gene: TRBJ2-7; clone size: few; D gene: TRBD2; V gene: TRBV19; CDR3 DNA: TGTGCCAGTAGTGTTAGCGGGAGCGACGAGCAGTACTTC; CDR3 protein: CASSVSGSDEQYF
J gene: TRBJ2-5; clone size: -; D gene: -; V gene: TRBV6-5; CDR3 DNA: TGTGCCAGCAGTTACCTCTCTGATTCGGAGACCCAGTACTTC; CDR3 protein: CASSYLSDSETQYF
J gene: TRBJ2-2; clone size: few; D gene: -; V gene: TRBV29-1; CDR3 DNA: TGCAGCGTTTCCCTCACCGGGGAGCTGTTTTTT; CDR3 protein: CSVSLTGELFF
J gene: TRBJ2-1; clone size: few; D gene: TRBD1; V gene: TRBV20-1; CDR3 DNA: TGCAGTGCTAGAGGACAAGGGACAGCCAATGAGCAGTTCTTC; CDR3 protein: CSARGQGTANEQFF
J gene: TRBJ2-1; clone size: -; D gene: -; V gene: TRBV7-3; CDR3 DNA: TGTGCCAGCAGCTGGGTACTCTACAATGAGCAGTTCTTC; CDR3 protein: CASSWVLYNEQFF
J gene: TRBJ2-1; clone size: -; D gene: TRBD2; V gene: TRBV29-1; CDR3 DNA: TGCAGCATCAAGACTAGCGGCTACAATGAGCAGTTCTTC; CDR3 protein: CSIKTSGYNEQFF
J gene: TRBJ2-7; clone size: -; D gene: TRBD1; V gene: TRBV14; CDR3 DNA: TGTGCCAGCAGCCAAGTTAGTGGGACAGGGTCCTACGAGCAGTACTTC; CDR3 protein: CASSQVSGTGSYEQYF
J gene: TRBJ1-1; clone size: -; D gene: -; V gene: TRBV13; CDR3 DNA: TGTGCCACCACCGGTCGGAAAGGGGCTGAAGCTTTCTTT; CDR3 protein: CATTGRKGAEAFF
J gene: TRBJ2-3; clone size: -; D gene: TRBD1; V gene: TRBV20-1; CDR3 DNA: TGCAGTGCTGACGTTTGGGGGACAGGGGGTACAGATACGCAGTATTTT; CDR3 protein: CSADVWGTGGTDTQYF
J gene: TRBJ2-5; clone size: few; D gene: -; V gene: TRBV4-1; CDR3 DNA: TGCGCCAGCAGCCAGCAGGGTACGCGAGAGACCCAGTACTTC; CDR3 protein: CASSQQGTRETQYF
J gene: TRBJ2-2; clone size: many; D gene: -; V gene: TRBV11-2; CDR3 DNA: TGTGCCAGCAGCTTAGAGGTGAACACCGGGGAGCTGTTTTTT; CDR3 protein: CASSLEVNTGELFF
J gene: TRBJ2-5; clone size: -; D gene: TRBD2; V gene: TRBV12-3/TRBV12-4; CDR3 DNA: TGTGCCAGCAGTTTTTCACTAGCGGGCCCCCAAGAGACCCAGTACTTC; CDR3 protein: CASSFSLAGPQETQYF
J gene: TRBJ2-2; clone size: many; D gene: -; V gene: TRBV12-3/TRBV12-4; CDR3 DNA: TGTGCCAGCAGTTTATTAGCCGGGGAGCTGTTTTTT; CDR3 protein: CASSLLAGELFF
J gene: TRBJ2-7; clone size: -; D gene: -; V gene: TRBV28; CDR3 DNA: TGTGCCAGCAGGGAGCGCGGCTACGAGCAGTACTTC; CDR3 protein: CASRERGYEQYF
J gene: TRBJ2-3; clone size: -; D gene: -; V gene: TRBV29-1; CDR3 DNA: TGCAGCGTTGATTATATCGACAGGGGACTAACAGATACGCAGTATTTT; CDR3 protein: CSVDYIDRGLTDTQYF
J gene: TRBJ2-1; clone size: few; D gene: -; V gene: TRBV7-2; CDR3 DNA: TGTGCCAGCAGCCCCGGACGGCTCAATGAGCAGTTCTTC; CDR3 protein: CASSPGRLNEQFF
J gene: TRBJ2-1; clone size: -; D gene: -; V gene: TRBV25-1; CDR3 DNA: TGTGCCGCTAGGAAAGACGGGTACAATGAGCAGTTCTTC; CDR3 protein: CAARKDGYNEQFF
J gene: TRBJ2-7; clone size: -; D gene: -; V gene: TRBV29-1; CDR3 DNA: TGCAGCGTTGTACTTCGCGGTACCTACGAGCAGTACTTC; CDR3 protein: CSVVLRGTYEQYF
J gene: TRBJ1-2; clone size: -; D gene: -; V gene: TRBV7-9; CDR3 DNA: TGTGCCAGCAGCTTAGGAATACAAGGCTACACCTTC; CDR3 protein: CASSLGIQGYTF
J gene: TRBJ2-5; clone size: -; D gene: TRBD2; V gene: TRBV6-5; CDR3 DNA: TGTGCCAGCAGTTACTCTATCTCTAGCGGGGGAATTGAGACCCAGTACTTC; CDR3 protein: CASSYSISSGGIETQYF
J gene: TRBJ2-7; clone size: -; D gene: -; V gene: TRBV20-1; CDR3 DNA: TGCAGTGCGGGGGTGGGCGGATCCTACGAGCAGTACTTC; CDR3 protein: CSAGVGGSYEQYF
J gene: TRBJ2-2; clone size: few; D gene: -; V gene: TRBV6-5; CDR3 DNA: TGTGCCAGCAGTTTTTCCACCGTCGGGGAGCTGTTTTTT; CDR3 protein: CASSFSTVGELFF